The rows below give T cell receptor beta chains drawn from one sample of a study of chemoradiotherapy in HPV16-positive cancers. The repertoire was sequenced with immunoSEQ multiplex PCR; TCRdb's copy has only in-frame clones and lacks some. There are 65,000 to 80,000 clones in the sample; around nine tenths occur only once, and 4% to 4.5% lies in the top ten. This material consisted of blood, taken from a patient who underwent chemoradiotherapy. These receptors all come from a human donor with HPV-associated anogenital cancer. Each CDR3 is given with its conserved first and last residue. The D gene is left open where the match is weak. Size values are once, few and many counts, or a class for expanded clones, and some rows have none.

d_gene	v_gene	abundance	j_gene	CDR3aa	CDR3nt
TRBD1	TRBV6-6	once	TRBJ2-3	CASSYSRRGLGDTQYF	TGTGCCAGCAGTTACTCGCGCAGGGGGCTCGGAGATACGCAGTATTTT
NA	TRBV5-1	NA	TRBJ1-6	CASSLEVAGGDSPLHF	TGCGCCAGCAGCTTGGAGGTTGCAGGTGGGGATTCACCCCTCCACTTT
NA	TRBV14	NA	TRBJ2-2	CASSQGLTGELFF	TGTGCCAGCAGCCAAGGGCTTACCGGGGAGCTGTTTTTT
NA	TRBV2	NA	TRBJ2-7	CASTGSYEQYF	TGTGCCAGCACGGGGTCCTACGAGCAGTACTTC
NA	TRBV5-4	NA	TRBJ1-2	CASSLETDFYGYTF	TGTGCCAGCAGCTTGGAGACAGATTTCTATGGCTACACCTTC
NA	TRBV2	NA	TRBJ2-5	CASSAGRGRETQYF	TGTGCCAGCAGTGCGGGTCGGGGGCGCGAGACCCAGTACTTC
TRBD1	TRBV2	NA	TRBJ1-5	CASSREGDRNKYSNQPQHF	TGTGCCAGCAGTCGAGAGGGGGACAGAAACAAATATAGCAATCAGCCCCAGCATTTT
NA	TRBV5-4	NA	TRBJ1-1	CASSSPKQGSRNTEAFF	TGTGCCAGCAGCTCACCGAAGCAGGGGTCGAGGAACACTGAAGCTTTCTTT
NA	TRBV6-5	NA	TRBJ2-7	CASSYSPGNEQYF	TGTGCCAGCAGTTACTCGCCAGGGAACGAGCAGTACTTC
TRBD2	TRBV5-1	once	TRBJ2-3	CASSLGAGGWTDTQYF	TGCGCCAGCAGCTTGGGAGCGGGGGGATGGACAGATACGCAGTATTTT
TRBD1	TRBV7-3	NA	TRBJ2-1	CASSPRGQGYNEQFF	TGTGCCAGCAGCCCCCGGGGACAGGGCTACAATGAGCAGTTCTTC
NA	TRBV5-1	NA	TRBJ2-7	CASSLEPGGLFHEQYF	TGCGCCAGCAGCTTGGAACCAGGGGGACTTTTCCACGAGCAGTACTTC
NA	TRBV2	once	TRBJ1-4	CASSEGHPRSANEKLFF	TGTGCCAGCAGTGAAGGCCACCCAAGATCGGCTAATGAAAAACTGTTTTTT
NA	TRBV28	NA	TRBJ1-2	CASSLVAYGYTF	TGTGCCAGCAGTTTAGTCGCATATGGCTACACCTTC
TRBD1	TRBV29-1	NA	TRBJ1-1	CSVAGTGGLNTEAFF	TGCAGCGTGGCCGGGACAGGGGGGCTGAACACTGAAGCTTTCTTT
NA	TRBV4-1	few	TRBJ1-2	CASSQIVYYGYTF	TGCGCCAGCAGCCAGATAGTATACTATGGCTACACCTTC
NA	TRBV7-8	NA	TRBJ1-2	CASSFDGGGRGYTF	TGTGCCAGCAGCTTCGACGGGGGCGGCCGTGGCTACACCTTC
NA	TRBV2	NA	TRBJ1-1	CASSEIRTLNTEAFF	TGTGCCAGCAGTGAGATCCGGACATTGAACACTGAAGCTTTCTTT
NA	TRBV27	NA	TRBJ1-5	CASSFNSYSNQPQHF	TGTGCCAGCAGTTTTAACAGTTATAGCAATCAGCCCCAGCATTTT
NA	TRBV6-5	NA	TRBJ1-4	CASSRGWANEKLFF	TGTGCCAGCAGTCGGGGATGGGCTAATGAAAAACTGTTTTTT